The sequence of this TCR beta chain was determined in a study of blood T cell repertoires in COVID-19. For the study at large: T cells, B-cell-depleted T cells, or PBMCs supplied cDNA or gDNA.

Concerning this clone: The same CDR3 also results from other DNA sequences found in this sample.

Per the study methods: The authors estimated nucleated cell counts from reference gene primer amplification. Sequencing used immunoSEQ multiplex PCR; TCRdb keeps in-frame clones, though not all of them. Clone size and the V and J calls come from that table; the DNA yielded D and trimming. This sample has 150,000 to 200,000 clones, with over 75% found just once. This CDR3 is built from 15 residues. Trimming cost V 3 bases and J 2 bases; bases outside gene matches: 4. From germline, CDR1 is SGDLS and CDR2 YYNGEE. The chain is built from TRBV9 and TRBJ1-4; 7 bases match TRBD1. The sequence derives from a man aged 60 to 69 with active or convalescent COVID-19. Material for sequencing was peripheral blood. CDR3 coding DNA: TGTGCCAGCAGCGCCAGACAGGGTACTAATGAAAAACTGTTTTTT. It codes for CASSARQGTNEKLFF.